Each of the 21 T cell receptor beta chains below was sequenced from the same sample in a study of T cells in Graves' hyperthyroidism and ophthalmopathy. RNA transcripts served as the template for amplifying TCR beta CDR3 regions. The HTBI set primed first-round TCR CDR3 RT-PCR. A single record per CDR3 protein comes from TCRdb applying MiXCR to the multiplex PCR reads. The top ten clones hold around 13% of a sample with about 400,000 distinct CDR3 sequences, under 15% of them seen once. The sequencing sample was made of blood. All receptors come from a man younger than 30 with Graves' ophthalmopathy.

The chain recombines TRBV27 with TRBJ1-6, with D possibly TRBD1 on 5 matching bases. Trimming took off 0 bases at V and 11 bases at J, with 11 bases between the two ends. The CDR3 is 14 amino acids. Germline lookup yields CDR1 MNHEY and CDR2 SMNVEV (reference sequence). The CDR3: CASSLSGVNPPLHF. The CDR3 DNA follows: TGTGCCAGCAGTTTATCGGGGGTAAATCCACCCCTCCACTTT.

This clonotype was picked up many times. The rearrangement uses TRBV6-1 and TRBJ2-1; tentatively, D is TRBD2 (6 bases). CDR3 size: 13 residues. The germline V gene has CDR1 MNHNS and CDR2 SASEGT. V gave up 6 bases and J gave up 8 bases, with 14 bases separating them. The CDR3 sequence: CASRRTKTDEQFF. CDR3 sequence (DNA): TGTGCCAGCAGGCGGACTAAAACGGATGAGCAGTTCTTC.

This clonotype was seen at least ten times. The chain couples TRBV12-3 or TRBV12-4 to TRBJ1-5; D is uncertain. V lost 5 bases to trimming and J lost 1 base, with 6 bases between them. The CDR3 runs 13 residues. CDR3 in amino acids: CASSGLSNQPQHF. The CDR3 DNA sequence: TGTGCCAGCAGTGGACTGAGCAATCAGCCCCAGCATTTT.

The chain uses TRBV7-2 and TRBJ2-1, with 9 positions matching TRBD2. J was trimmed by 9 bases and V by 2 bases; bases with no gene match: 8. CDR1 and CDR2 (germline): SGHTA, FQGNSA. The CDR3 totals 15 residues. The CDR3 region is CASSLSSGRAGEQFF. For the CDR3, the DNA is TGTGCCAGCAGCTTAAGTAGCGGGAGAGCTGGTGAGCAGTTCTTC.

This clonotype has ten or more counts. This chain links TRBV6-1 with TRBJ2-7; D not certain. The CDR3 totals 14 residues. Trimming cost V 5 bases and J 5 bases, with 16 bases left between them. CDR1 MNHNS and CDR2 SASEGT come from the germline V gene. The CDR3 is CASSSYGALDEQYF. CDR3 DNA sequence: TGTGCCAGCAGTTCTTACGGTGCCCTCGACGAGCAGTACTTC.

Ten or more counts support this clonotype. This rearrangement joins TRBV11-2 to TRBJ2-7, with D possibly being TRBD1 (5 bases). V lost 5 bases and J lost 2, with 16 bases in between. Germline V lookup: CDR1 SGHAT, CDR2 FQNNGV. The CDR3 length is 15 residues. CDR3 bases: TGTGCCAGCAGCGGGGCCTCGGCAGGCGCCTACGAGCAGTACTTC. Residues: CASSGASAGAYEQYF.

The table lists this clonotype with many counts. CDR3 nucleotide sequence: TGTGCCAGCGGGACAGACTCTGGAAACACCATATATTTT. Encoded protein: CASGTDSGNTIYF. The chain employs TRBV2 and TRBJ1-3; 7 bases match TRBD1. This CDR3 region has 13 residues. Unmatched junction bases numbered 1, after V lost 8 bases and J lost 0 bases. Looked up from germline, CDR1 is SNHLY and CDR2 is FYNNEI. Based on the CDR3 plus reference TRBV2 and TRBJ1-3, the full variable domain is EPEVTQTPSHQVTQMGQEVILRCVPISNHLYFYWYRQILGQKVEFLVSFYNNEISEKSEIFDDQFSVERPDGSNFTLKIRSTKLEDSAMYFCASGTDSGNTIYFGEGSWLTVV.

Of note for this clonotype: A junction end diverges from the germline sequence, so it may reflect a read error. V usage is TRBV12-3 or TRBV12-4 and J usage is TRBJ2-3; D is perhaps TRBD1 or TRBD2 (5 bases each). The CDR3 is 22 amino acids. The CDR3 region is CAISEVQGGSASTRGGTDTQYF. The CDR3 nucleotides read TGTGCCATCAGTGAGGTGCAGGGTGGTTCGGCTAGCACAAGAGGGGGCACAGATACGCAGTATTTT.

This clonotype was detected a few times. CDR3 nucleotides: TGTGCCAGCAGGGGGGGACTAGCGGGACGACCCGGGGAGCTGTTTTTT. Its translation: CASRGGLAGRPGELFF. The rearrangement links TRBV6-1 to TRBJ2-2, with 13 bases lining up with TRBD2. The CDR3 has 16 residues. V dropped 6 bases and J dropped 6; count of bases not matched to a gene: 7. Germline CDR1 and CDR2: MNHNS and SASEGT.

This clonotype came up many times. V is TRBV28 and J is TRBJ2-7, with D maybe TRBD2 (5 bases). This CDR3 comprises 14 residues. V shed 2 bases and J shed 6 bases, with 14 bases lying between them. CDR1 is MDHEN and CDR2 is SYDVKM in the germline V gene. The CDR3 spells CASSLDYTASEQYF. DNA for the CDR3: TGTGCCAGCAGTTTAGACTACACCGCTTCCGAGCAGTACTTC.

This clonotype was counted only a few times. A read error is possible here, since a much larger clone lies one base away. V gene TRBV18 combines with J gene TRBJ2-3; 7 nucleotides align to TRBD2. This CDR3 comprises 15 residues. CDR1 and CDR2 (germline): KGHSH, LQKENI. The CDR3 here is CASSPPGGGTGTQYF. The DNA for the CDR3 is TGTGCCAGCTCACCACCCGGCGGGGGAACAGGTACGCAGTATTTT.

This clonotype was counted many times. The chain is built from TRBV5-1 and TRBJ1-2; weak D call: TRBD1 (5 bases). V lost 0 bases and J lost 3, with 9 bases in between. Germline CDR1 and CDR2: SGHRS and YFSETQ. The CDR3 runs 14 residues. In DNA form, the CDR3 reads TGCGCCAGCAGCTTGGAACCAGGGTACTATGGCTACACCTTC. This translates into CASSLEPGYYGYTF.

There are many counts of this clonotype. This chain links TRBV6-1 with TRBJ1-1; D might be TRBD1 (6 bases). Germline CDR1 is MNHNS and CDR2 is SASEGT. V lost 4 bases and J lost 1, with 13 bases in between. This CDR3 region has 15 residues. The CDR3 sequence: CASSGSTGGNTEAFF. The CDR3 nucleotides are TGTGCCAGCAGTGGCTCGACAGGAGGGAACACTGAAGCTTTCTTT.

The V and J genes are TRBV7-9 and TRBJ2-5; D unresolved. The CDR3 is made up of 13 amino acids. Trimming took 4 bases from V and 1 from J, leaving 7 bases between them. The germline V gene encodes CDR1 SEHNR and CDR2 FQNEAQ (reference sequence). CDR3 loop: CASSSVSQETQYF. The CDR3 DNA reads as TGTGCCAGCAGCTCGGTTAGCCAAGAGACCCAGTACTTC.

V gene TRBV4-1 combines with J gene TRBJ2-1; 7 bases are shared with TRBD1. Per germline, CDR1 MGHRA and CDR2 YSYEKL. Germline trimming cut 2 bases from V and 5 bases from J; bases unmatched to any gene: 9. CDR3 size: 16 residues. The CDR3 DNA follows: TGCGCCAGCAGCCAACTAGCCGGGACAGTCGACAATGAGCAGTTCTTC. It encodes CASSQLAGTVDNEQFF.

At least ten counts were recorded for this clonotype. The chain is built from TRBV27 and TRBJ1-1, with D uncertain. Trimming removed 2 bases from V and 8 bases from J, with 6 bases in between. The germline V gene encodes CDR1 MNHEY and CDR2 SMNVEV (reference sequence). The CDR3 is made up of 11 amino acids. CDR3 bases: TGTGCCAGCAGTTTACCCGTAGAAGCTTTCTTT. As protein: CASSLPVEAFF.

This clonotype was seen ten or more times. The chain joins TRBV19 to TRBJ1-2; D not resolved. Germline loops: CDR1 LNHDA, CDR2 SQIVND (reference sequence). CDR3 size: 13 residues. V was cut by 3 bases and J by 0 bases, with 5 bases left in between. Written as DNA, the CDR3 is TGTGCCAGTAGTATTAGTGCTAACTATGGCTACACCTTC. This codes for CASSISANYGYTF. The variable domain in full, completed from reference TRBV19 and TRBJ1-2, reads DGGITQSPKYLFRKEGQNVTLSCEQNLNHDAMYWYRQDPGQGLRLIYYSQIVNDFQKGDIAEGYSVSREKKESFPLTVTSAQKNPTAFYLCASSISANYGYTFGSGTRLTVV.

There are many counts of this clonotype. The J gene is TRBJ2-7, the V gene TRBV19; TRBD2 matches at 8 bases. Germline V CDR1 and CDR2: LNHDA, SQIVND (reference sequence). The CDR3 is made up of 16 amino acids. The V and J ends lost 7 bases and 2 bases, in that order; junction bases with no gene match: 13. The CDR3 DNA sequence: TGTGCCAGTACCCCGTCCTTGAGCGGGGGTACCTACGAGCAGTACTTC. Its translation is CASTPSLSGGTYEQYF.

Many counts were recorded for this clonotype. The chain links TRBV6-4 to TRBJ1-2; 7 bases map to TRBD1. The ends lost 0 bases at V and 6 bases at J; junction bases unmatched: 7. CDR1 and CDR2 (germline): MRHNA, SNTAGT. The CDR3 covers 15 residues. The CDR3 DNA sequence: TGTGCCAGCAGTGACTCCCCTGAAGGGGGCAATGGCTACACCTTC. Its translation: CASSDSPEGGNGYTF.

This clonotype was counted many times. CDR3 sequence reads: CASSLPRNNEQFF. As DNA, the CDR3 is TGCGCCAGCAGCTTGCCCAGAAACAATGAGCAGTTCTTC. The chain couples TRBV5-1 to TRBJ2-1; the D is unclear. Germline V lookup: CDR1 SGHRS, CDR2 YFSETQ. This CDR3 is built from 13 residues. Trimming shortened V by 1 base and J by 5 bases, and 7 bases separated the two germline ends.

This clonotype has a handful of counts. The chain recombines TRBV27 with TRBJ2-1; 7 bases map to TRBD1. Germline V gene sequence: CDR1 MNHEY, CDR2 SMNVEV (reference sequence). This CDR3 has 16 residues. V lost 4 bases to trimming and J lost 2 bases; unmatched junction nucleotides: 8. Here the CDR3 reads CASSYIPGTAYNEQFF. Here the CDR3 DNA reads TGTGCCAGCAGTTACATACCCGGGACAGCCTACAATGAGCAGTTCTTC.